Described below is a single T cell receptor (beta chain) sequence and its context. This clonotype was counted at least ten times. What this receptor recognizes is not known. No clone much larger than this one lies a single base away; base qualities are absent. These data belong to a study. CDR1 and CDR2 are drawn from the germline V gene: SQVTM, ANQGSEA. The CDR3, from cysteine to phenylalanine, totals 13 residues. The read is trimmed to its CDR3 DNA, 39 bases read in frame from base 1. Trimming at the junction amounts to 7 bases on V and 5 bases on J, and the germline ends lie 16 bases apart. The sequencing machine was an Illumina MiSeq. Using fastp trimming at Q25 and MiXCR clonotype assembly, TCRdb reanalyzed the public sequencing data and kept in-frame beta chains. Entries that share a CDR3 protein sequence are merged under the most common genes and DNA. This sample has 5,800 or so distinct CDR3 sequences in its table, and just over 9.5% of those were observed once. Together, the top ten hold 5% to 6.5% of the sample.

Material for sequencing was CD4+ T cells from synovial fluid. The sequence is built from TRBV29-1 and TRBJ2-3; TRBD1 is perhaps the D gene, given 6 matching bases. The TCR sequence derives from a human donor with rheumatoid arthritis. The DNA reads as follows: TGCAGCGGCCTGAAGGGGGATAGAGATACGCAGTATTTT. Translated, this is CSGLKGDRDTQYF.